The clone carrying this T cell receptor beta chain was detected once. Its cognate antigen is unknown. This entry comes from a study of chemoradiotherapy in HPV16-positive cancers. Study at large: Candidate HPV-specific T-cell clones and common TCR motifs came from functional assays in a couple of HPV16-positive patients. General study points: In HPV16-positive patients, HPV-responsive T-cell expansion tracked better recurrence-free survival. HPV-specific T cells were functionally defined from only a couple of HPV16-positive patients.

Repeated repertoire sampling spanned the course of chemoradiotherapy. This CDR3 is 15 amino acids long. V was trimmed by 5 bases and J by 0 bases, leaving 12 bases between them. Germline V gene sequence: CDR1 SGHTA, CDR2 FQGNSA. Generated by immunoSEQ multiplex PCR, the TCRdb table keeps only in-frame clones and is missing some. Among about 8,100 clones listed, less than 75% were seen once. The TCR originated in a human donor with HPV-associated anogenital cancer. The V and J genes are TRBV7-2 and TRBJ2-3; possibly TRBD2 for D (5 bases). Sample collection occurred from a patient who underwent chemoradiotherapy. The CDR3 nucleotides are TGTGCCAGCAGCCACAGTAGCGCTAGCACAGATACGCAGTATTTT. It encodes CASSHSSASTDTQYF.